A single sample is the source of the 11 T cell receptor beta chains below, sequenced in a study of T cell responses to AZD1222 COVID-19 vaccine. Assay: immunoSEQ multiplex PCR; the TCRdb copy retains only in-frame clones and omits some. Of about 100,000 clones detected, approximately 87% appear once; the ten largest clones hold 15% to 20%. The material was peripheral blood, obtained on day 0 of AZD1222 vaccination. The source of these receptors is an adult in good health.

The gene calls are TRBV6-5 and TRBJ2-3; perhaps TRBD1 as D (6 bases). The CDR3 runs 14 residues. The germline gives CDR1 MNHEY, CDR2 SVGAGI. Trimming removed 6 bases from V and 1 base from J, with 11 bases in between. CDR3 bases: TGTGCCAGCAGGTCAGGGGCTGGCACAGATACGCAGTATTTT. Residues: CASRSGAGTDTQYF.

The chain is built from TRBV10-2 and TRBJ2-5; 9 bases align to TRBD1. Germline CDR1 is WSHSY and CDR2 is SAAADI. The CDR3 is 14 residues long. V lost 6 bases, J lost 6 bases, and 8 bases stayed unmatched. The CDR3 region is CASSHGTGQQTQYF. DNA for the CDR3: TGCGCCAGCAGCCATGGGACAGGGCAGCAGACCCAGTACTTC.

The rearrangement joins TRBV7-6 to TRBJ2-1; D might be TRBD2 (5 bases). The CDR3 sequence is 15 residues long. The V end was cut by 1 base, the J end by 0 bases, with 7 bases between. The V gene's germline CDR1 is SGHVS and CDR2 FNYEAQ. As DNA, the CDR3 is TGTGCCAGCAGCTTAGATGCGGGCTCCTACAATGAGCAGTTCTTC. Its protein product is CASSLDAGSYNEQFF.

The CDR3 DNA reads as TGTGCCAGCAGCTTATACAGGGGGACCTATGGCTACACCTTC. Protein sequence: CASSLYRGTYGYTF. The rearrangement uses TRBV7-8 and TRBJ1-2, with 8 bases matching TRBD1. CDR3 length equals 14 residues. V lost 2 bases, J lost 4 bases, and 3 bases stayed unmatched. Germline V lookup: CDR1 SGHVS, CDR2 FQNEAQ.

The chain is built from TRBV18 and TRBJ1-5; the match to TRBD1 covers 8 bases. CDR1 is KGHSH, CDR2 LQKENI, per germline. The CDR3 contains 14 residues. Trimming cost V 2 bases and J 5 bases; bases outside gene matches: 2. For the CDR3, the DNA is TGTGCCAGCTCACCAGTGACAGGGGATCAGCCCCAGCATTTT. Protein sequence: CASSPVTGDQPQHF. Full variable domain (rest looked up from reference TRBV18 and TRBJ1-5): NAGVMQNPRHLVRRRGQEARLRCSPMKGHSHVYWYRQLPEEGLKFMVYLQKENIIDESGMPKERFSAEFPKEGPSILRIQQVVRGDSAAYFCASSPVTGDQPQHFGDGTRLSIL.

The chain links TRBV18 to TRBJ2-1, with no clear D. The CDR3 spans 15 residues. Germline V gene data show CDR1 as KGHSH and CDR2 as LQKENI. Trimming pared 1 base from V and 3 bases from J, leaving 10 bases between. The CDR3: CASSPRTDNYNEQFF. The CDR3 region has the DNA TGTGCCAGCTCACCACGCACAGACAACTACAATGAGCAGTTCTTC. Supplemented by reference TRBV18 and TRBJ2-1, the full variable domain reads NAGVMQNPRHLVRRRGQEARLRCSPMKGHSHVYWYRQLPEEGLKFMVYLQKENIIDESGMPKERFSAEFPKEGPSILRIQQVVRGDSAAYFCASSPRTDNYNEQFFGPGTRLTVL.

V gene TRBV6-2 or TRBV6-3 combines with J gene TRBJ2-5, with TRBD2 as a possible D gene (6 bases). Trimming stripped 3 bases from V and 5 bases from J, with 13 bases between. This CDR3 spans 14 amino acids. The germline V gene encodes CDR1 MNHEY and CDR2 SVGEGT. As DNA, the CDR3 is TGTGCCAGCAGTTATTCGACTAGGTCGGAGACCCAGTACTTC. This codes for CASSYSTRSETQYF.

The sample holds a few counts of this clone. V gene TRBV11-2 combines with J gene TRBJ1-2, with D possibly being TRBD1 (5 bases). Trimming removed 5 bases at V and 4 bases at J, with 17 bases between. This CDR3 is built from 15 residues. Germline CDR1 is SGHAT and CDR2 is FQNNGV. DNA of the CDR3: TGTGCCAGCAGCCCGCACCCCGGGACCTTCTATGGCTACACCTTC. Its translation is CASSPHPGTFYGYTF.

The rearrangement uses TRBV7-9 and TRBJ1-1, with 8 bases matching TRBD1. The ends lost 6 bases at V and 1 base at J; junction bases unmatched: 1. The CDR3 runs to 13 residues. The germline V gene encodes CDR1 SEHNR and CDR2 FQNEAQ (reference sequence). CDR3 sequence: CASRDRENTEAFF. The CDR3 nucleotides are TGTGCCAGCAGGGACAGGGAGAACACTGAAGCTTTCTTT.

The chain joins TRBV6-1 to TRBJ1-1, with D hard to call. V lost 3 bases, J lost 7 bases, and 9 bases lay in between. The germline V gene has CDR1 MNHNS and CDR2 SASEGT. The CDR3 covers 12 residues. The DNA for the CDR3 is TGTGCCAGCAGTGAGGGAAGTAGTGAAGCTTTCTTT. It translates to CASSEGSSEAFF.

V usage is TRBV18 and J usage is TRBJ1-2; D remains unclear. Germline values: CDR1 KGHSH, CDR2 LQKENI. The CDR3 extends over 15 amino acids. Trimming stripped 0 bases from V and 5 bases from J, with 13 bases between. CDR3 nucleotide sequence: TGTGCCAGCTCACCACCGGAAAGAACCTCGTATGGCTACACCTTC. It is translated as CASSPPERTSYGYTF.